Here is one T cell receptor beta chain with its context. Its antigen is unknown. These data come from a study of T cell responses to AZD1222 COVID-19 vaccine. Whole-study context: Second-dose intervals near 4 or 12 weeks were combined. Regarding the study as a whole: Without day 14 samples, only post-peak T cell repertoires were studied. Reportedly, close to half of spike-specific TCRs are directed against unmutated variant regions.

Method: immunoSEQ multiplex PCR; TCRdb's copy keeps in-frame clones and lacks some. This sample has 100,000 to 130,000 clones, with around 84% found just once. The CDR3 has 15 amino acids. Trimming took 2 bases from V and 0 from J, leaving 10 bases between them. Germline V CDR1 and CDR2: MRHNA, SNTAGT. The chain joins TRBV6-4 to TRBJ1-1; possibly TRBD1 for D (6 bases). The sequence was collected from an adult in good health. The sample in question was peripheral blood, obtained on day 0 of AZD1222 vaccination. The CDR3 nucleotides read TGTGCCAGCAGTGACGGGGGCGGTATGAACACTGAAGCTTTCTTT. Translation: CASSDGGGMNTEAFF.